The 8 T cell receptor beta chains below were found in one sample sequenced in a study of PD-1 blockade in classical Hodgkin lymphoma. Profiled with immunoSEQ multiplex PCR; TCRdb holds only in-frame clones, not every one. The sample has 55,000 to 65,000 clones; over 75% are singletons. Relapse was seen in all patients after autologous stem cell transplantation, and brentuximab vedotin exposure was variable. The specimen was peripheral blood mononuclear cells (PBMCs), collected at baseline. These receptors all come from a human donor with classical Hodgkin lymphoma.

V usage is TRBV7-9 and J usage is TRBJ2-5, with D unclear. V was trimmed by 1 base and J by 4 bases, leaving 4 bases between them. The CDR3 totals 12 residues. Germline V gene sequence: CDR1 SEHNR, CDR2 FQNEAQ (reference sequence). Here the CDR3 reads CASSLVGETQYF. In DNA, the CDR3 is TGTGCCAGCAGCTTAGTGGGAGAGACCCAGTACTTC.

This chain joins TRBV19 and TRBJ1-1; D possibly corresponds to TRBD1 (6 bases). Germline-derived CDR1 and CDR2 are LNHDA and SQIVND (reference sequence). The CDR3 runs 15 residues. Trimming removed 5 bases from V and 1 base from J, with 14 bases in between. The chain's CDR3 is CASSEGGRQNTEAFF. DNA of the CDR3: TGTGCCAGTAGTGAAGGGGGGCGCCAGAACACTGAAGCTTTCTTT.

The chain has TRBV18 and TRBJ1-5; TRBD1 matches 9 bases. This CDR3 is built from 17 residues. J gave up 5 bases and V 3 bases, and 11 bases lay outside the gene matches. The germline V gene has CDR1 KGHSH and CDR2 LQKENI. The CDR3, as DNA: TGTGCCAGCTCACCTAGGGTCGGGACAGGGTTGGATCAGCCCCAGCATTTT. The encoded protein is CASSPRVGTGLDQPQHF. The full variable domain, with the rest looked up from reference TRBV18 and TRBJ1-5, is NAGVMQNPRHLVRRRGQEARLRCSPMKGHSHVYWYRQLPEEGLKFMVYLQKENIIDESGMPKERFSAEFPKEGPSILRIQQVVRGDSAAYFCASSPRVGTGLDQPQHFGDGTRLSIL.

The rearrangement uses TRBV18 and TRBJ1-1; D uncertain. Germline lookup yields CDR1 KGHSH and CDR2 LQKENI. The CDR3 sequence is 15 residues long. V was shortened by 3 bases and J by 6 bases, with 17 bases between the two germline ends. The CDR3 DNA sequence: TGTGCCAGCTCACCCAGTTTCGGACCTAAGGCTGAAGCTTTCTTT. Its protein product is CASSPSFGPKAEAFF.

J is TRBJ2-5 and V is TRBV28; the D is unclear. V dropped 6 bases and J dropped 1 base, with 3 bases sitting between them. The CDR3 sequence is 11 residues long. CDR1 MDHEN and CDR2 SYDVKM come from the germline V gene. The CDR3 spells CASRSQETQYF. The DNA for the CDR3 is TGTGCCAGCAGGTCCCAAGAGACCCAGTACTTC.

The genes are TRBV18 and TRBJ1-4; weak D call: TRBD1 (5 bases). There are 16 residues in the CDR3. The V end lost 3 bases, the J end lost 0 bases, and 11 bases lay between the germline ends. From germline, CDR1 is KGHSH and CDR2 LQKENI. This CDR3 is CASSPQGLATNEKLFF. CDR3 DNA: TGTGCCAGCTCACCGCAGGGACTTGCAACTAATGAAAAACTGTTTTTT. Variable domain in full (rest from reference TRBV18 and TRBJ1-4): NAGVMQNPRHLVRRRGQEARLRCSPMKGHSHVYWYRQLPEEGLKFMVYLQKENIIDESGMPKERFSAEFPKEGPSILRIQQVVRGDSAAYFCASSPQGLATNEKLFFGSGTQLSVL.

The chain links TRBV5-1 to TRBJ1-1; a weak D match, TRBD1 (5 bases). Trimming removed 2 bases at V and 1 base at J, with 12 bases between. In germline, CDR1 is SGHRS, CDR2 YFSETQ. This CDR3 spans 15 amino acids. The CDR3 sequence: CASSFRGDSNTEAFF. CDR3 bases: TGCGCCAGCAGCTTTCGGGGCGATTCGAACACTGAAGCTTTCTTT.

The J gene is TRBJ1-1, the V gene TRBV2; the D is unclear. This CDR3 contains 11 residues. Trimming took 8 bases from V and 8 from J, leaving 12 bases between them. The germline CDR1 and CDR2 sequences are SNHLY and FYNNEI. DNA of the CDR3: TGTGCCAGCGCCCAGTCCGCCGAAGCTTTCTTT. It translates to CASAQSAEAFF.